A single sample is the source of the 10 T cell receptor beta chains below, sequenced in a study of blood T cell repertoires in COVID-19. Assay: immunoSEQ multiplex PCR; the TCRdb copy retains only in-frame clones and omits some. Of hundreds of thousands of clones detected, roughly nine tenths appear once; the ten largest clones hold less than 9%. The sample consisted of peripheral blood. The receptor source for this set is a woman between 45 and 65 years old with COVID-19, enrolled during active disease.

This chain joins TRBV5-1 and TRBJ1-2; perhaps TRBD1 as D (5 bases). Germline V gene sequence: CDR1 SGHRS, CDR2 YFSETQ. This CDR3 spans 13 amino acids. Trimming left V 0 bases short and J 4 bases short, with 7 bases between. The CDR3 protein is CASSLEGIYGYTF. As DNA, the CDR3 is TGCGCCAGCAGCTTGGAGGGGATCTATGGCTACACCTTC.

As to this clone: At the DNA level, this CDR3 is encoded by other sequences in the same sample as well. CDR3 protein: CASSEVGVSQPQHF. DNA of the CDR3: TGTGCCAGCAGTGAGGTGGGCGTCAGTCAGCCCCAGCATTTT. The chain couples TRBV6-1 to TRBJ1-5; D is unclear. CDR3 length: 14 amino acids. Trimming removed 3 bases at V and 6 bases at J, with 12 bases between. Germline V gene lookup returns CDR1 MNHNS and CDR2 SASEGT.

The chain couples TRBV27 to TRBJ2-2, with a weak D call TRBD1 (6 bases). The ends were cut back, 7 bases at V and 3 bases at J, with 12 bases in the middle. The CDR3 is made up of 14 amino acids. Germline V gene lookup returns CDR1 MNHEY and CDR2 SMNVEV (reference sequence). The CDR3 region has the DNA TGTGCCAGCAAGGTGGGGGCGGACACCGGGGAGCTGTTTTTT. It yields the protein CASKVGADTGELFF.

Written as DNA, the CDR3 is TGCGCCAGCAGCTTGGGGACCACAGGGGGACGGGCCTATGGCTACACCTTC. This gives the protein CASSLGTTGGRAYGYTF. The V call is TRBV5-1, the J call TRBJ1-2; 8 bases align to TRBD1. V shed 0 bases, J shed 4 bases, and the junction held 11 bases outside the gene matches. The CDR3 sequence is 17 residues long. The germline CDR1 and CDR2 sequences are SGHRS and YFSETQ.

V and J are TRBV19 and TRBJ1-1; no clear D. From germline, CDR1 is LNHDA and CDR2 SQIVND (reference sequence). The CDR3 is 14 amino acids. V shed 6 bases and J shed 3 bases, with 14 bases lying between them. The CDR3 bases are TGTGCCAGTAGACCGAAAGGAGGGTACACTGAAGCTTTCTTT. Protein: CASRPKGGYTEAFF.

A remark on this clone: Other DNA sequences of this sample code for an identical CDR3. The chain employs TRBV5-1 and TRBJ1-2; tentative D call: TRBD1 (6 bases). The CDR3 loop spans 13 amino acids. CDR1 is SGHRS, CDR2 YFSETQ, per germline. Between the trimmed V and J ends, which lost 3 bases and 2 bases, there was a span of 8 bases. The CDR3 DNA sequence: TGCGCCAGCAGCTCCACAGGGAACTATGGCTACACCTTC. Amino acid sequence: CASSSTGNYGYTF.

The V call is TRBV19, the J call TRBJ1-1, with 10 nucleotides matching TRBD1. The germline V gene encodes CDR1 LNHDA and CDR2 SQIVND (reference sequence). The CDR3 extends over 15 amino acids. V trimming: 4 bases; J trimming: 3 bases; junction bases outside the gene matches: 5. The CDR3 coding sequence is TGTGCCAGTAGTAAAGGACAGGGGGGGTACACTGAAGCTTTCTTT. Translated: CASSKGQGGYTEAFF.

The CDR3 DNA sequence: TGTGCCAGTGCCGAGGGTAGCTATTCACCCCTCCACTTT. It yields the protein CASAEGSYSPLHF. The chain links TRBV6-5 to TRBJ1-6, with unresolved D. The CDR3 spans 13 residues. V lost 9 bases to trimming and J lost 8 bases, with 14 bases between them. Germline V CDR1 and CDR2: MNHEY, SVGAGI.

The rearrangement joins TRBV7-2 to TRBJ2-3; no clear D. Germline CDR1 is SGHTA and CDR2 is FQGNSA. Trimming removed 1 base from V and 0 bases from J, with 8 bases in between. This CDR3 comprises 15 residues. The CDR3 region has the DNA TGTGCCAGCAGCTTAGACGCGAGCAGCACAGATACGCAGTATTTT. Amino acid sequence: CASSLDASSTDTQYF.

The V call is TRBV2, the J call TRBJ1-1, with a tentative D call TRBD1 (6 bases). The germline gives CDR1 SNHLY, CDR2 FYNNEI. V was pared by 6 bases and J by 3 bases, with 11 bases between. This CDR3 has 13 amino acids. The CDR3 protein is CASSRTGYTEAFF. The DNA for the CDR3 is TGTGCCAGCAGCCGTACAGGGTACACTGAAGCTTTCTTT.